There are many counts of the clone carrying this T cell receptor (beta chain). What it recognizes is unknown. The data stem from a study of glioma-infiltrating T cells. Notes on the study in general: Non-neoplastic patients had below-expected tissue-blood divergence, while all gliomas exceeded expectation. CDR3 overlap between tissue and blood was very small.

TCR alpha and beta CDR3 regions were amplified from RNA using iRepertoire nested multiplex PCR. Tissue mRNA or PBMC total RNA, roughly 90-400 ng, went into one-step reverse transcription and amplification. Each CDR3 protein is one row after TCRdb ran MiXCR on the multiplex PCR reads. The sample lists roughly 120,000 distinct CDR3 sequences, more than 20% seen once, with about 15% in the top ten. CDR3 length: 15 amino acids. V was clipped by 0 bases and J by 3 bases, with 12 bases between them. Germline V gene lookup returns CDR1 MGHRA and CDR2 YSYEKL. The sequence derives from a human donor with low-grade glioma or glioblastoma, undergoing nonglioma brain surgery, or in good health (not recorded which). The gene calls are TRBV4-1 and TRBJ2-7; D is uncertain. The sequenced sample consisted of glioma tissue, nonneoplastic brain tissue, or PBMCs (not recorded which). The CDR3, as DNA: TGCGCCAGCAGCCAAGATAGGGCCAGACACTACGAGCAGTACTTC. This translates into CASSQDRARHYEQYF.